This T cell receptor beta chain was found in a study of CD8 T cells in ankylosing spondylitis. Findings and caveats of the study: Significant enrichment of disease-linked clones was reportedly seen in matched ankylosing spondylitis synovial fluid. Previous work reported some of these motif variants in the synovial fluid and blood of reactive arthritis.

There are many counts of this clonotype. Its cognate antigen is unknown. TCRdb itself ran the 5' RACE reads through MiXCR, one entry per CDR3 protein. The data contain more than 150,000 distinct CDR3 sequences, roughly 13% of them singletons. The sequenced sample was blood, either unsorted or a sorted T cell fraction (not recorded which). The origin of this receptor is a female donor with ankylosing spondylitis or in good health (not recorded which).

CDR3 amino acids: CASSLAWFVREIIQDTQYF. CDR3 DNA sequence: TGTGCCAGCAGCTTAGCGTGGTTCGTTCGGGAAATCATTCAAGATACGCAGTATTTT. The V call is TRBV7-8, the J call TRBJ2-3; a weak D match, TRBD2 (5 bases). The CDR3 contains 19 residues. Germline V gives CDR1 SGHVS, CDR2 FQNEAQ. The V end was cut by 0 bases, the J end by 5 bases, with 24 bases between.